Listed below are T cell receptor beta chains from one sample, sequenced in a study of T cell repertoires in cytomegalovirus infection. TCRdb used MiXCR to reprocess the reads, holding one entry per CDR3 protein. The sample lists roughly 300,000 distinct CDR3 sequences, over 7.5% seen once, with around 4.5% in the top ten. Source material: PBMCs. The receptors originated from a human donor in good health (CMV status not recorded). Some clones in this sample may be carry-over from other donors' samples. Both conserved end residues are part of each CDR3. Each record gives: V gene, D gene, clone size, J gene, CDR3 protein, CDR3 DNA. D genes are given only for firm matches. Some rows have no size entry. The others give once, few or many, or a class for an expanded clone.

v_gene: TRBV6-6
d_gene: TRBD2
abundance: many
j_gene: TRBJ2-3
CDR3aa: CASRRTLAGGTDTQYF
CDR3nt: TGTGCCAGCAGGCGCACTCTAGCGGGGGGCACAGATACGCAGTATTTT

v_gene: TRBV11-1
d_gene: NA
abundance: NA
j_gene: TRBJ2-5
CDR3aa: CASSFGEVQETQYF
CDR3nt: TGTGCCAGCAGCTTTGGAGAGGTGCAAGAGACCCAGTACTTC

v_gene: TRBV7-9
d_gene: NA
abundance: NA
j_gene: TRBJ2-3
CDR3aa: CASSLSSTQYF
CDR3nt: TGTGCCAGCAGCTTAAGTAGTACGCAGTATTTT

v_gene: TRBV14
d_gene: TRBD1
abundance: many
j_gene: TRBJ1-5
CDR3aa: CASSRDREDQPQHF
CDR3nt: TGTGCCAGCAGCCGGGACAGGGAGGATCAGCCCCAGCATTTT

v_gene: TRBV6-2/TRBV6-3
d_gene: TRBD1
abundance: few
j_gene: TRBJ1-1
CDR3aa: CASRRQGLTEAFF
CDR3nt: TGTGCCAGCAGGAGACAGGGTCTGACTGAAGCTTTCTTT

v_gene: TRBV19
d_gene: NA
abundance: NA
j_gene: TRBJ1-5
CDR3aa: CASSPDRYQPQHF
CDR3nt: TGTGCCAGTAGCCCGGACAGATATCAGCCCCAGCATTTT

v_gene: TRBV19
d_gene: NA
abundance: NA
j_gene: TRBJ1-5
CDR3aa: CASSMGDPGGRQPQHF
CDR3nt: TGTGCCAGTAGTATGGGGGACCCGGGTGGACGTCAGCCCCAGCATTTT

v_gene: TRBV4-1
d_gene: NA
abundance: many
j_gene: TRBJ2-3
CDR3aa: CASSHFTDTQYF
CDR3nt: TGCGCCAGCAGCCACTTCACAGATACGCAGTATTTT

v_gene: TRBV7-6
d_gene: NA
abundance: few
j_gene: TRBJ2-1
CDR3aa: CASSAQYNEQFF
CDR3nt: TGTGCCAGCAGCGCCCAGTACAATGAGCAGTTCTTC

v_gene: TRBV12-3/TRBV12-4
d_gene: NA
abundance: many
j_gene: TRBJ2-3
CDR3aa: CASSIRTDTQYF
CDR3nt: TGTGCCAGCAGTATACGCACAGATACGCAGTATTTT

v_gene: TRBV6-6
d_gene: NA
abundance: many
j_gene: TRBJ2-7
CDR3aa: CASSYSGPAWEQYF
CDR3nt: TGTGCCAGCAGTTACTCCGGACCGGCTTGGGAGCAGTACTTC

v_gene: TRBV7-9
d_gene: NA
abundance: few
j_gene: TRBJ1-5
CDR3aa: CASSPTPSGRGNQPQHF
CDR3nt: TGTGCCAGCAGCCCGACCCCGTCTGGACGGGGAAATCAGCCCCAGCATTTT

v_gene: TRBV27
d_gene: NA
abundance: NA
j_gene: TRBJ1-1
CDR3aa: CASSFSGWTEAFF
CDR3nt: TGTGCCAGCAGTTTCTCCGGGTGGACTGAAGCTTTCTTT

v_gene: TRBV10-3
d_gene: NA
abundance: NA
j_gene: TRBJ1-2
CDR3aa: CAISDTDSANYGYTF
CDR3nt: TGTGCCATCAGTGATACGGACAGTGCTAACTATGGCTACACCTTC

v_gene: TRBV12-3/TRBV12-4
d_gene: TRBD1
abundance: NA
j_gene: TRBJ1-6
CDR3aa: CASSHWTGGSSYNSPLHF
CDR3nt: TGTGCCAGCAGTCACTGGACAGGGGGGAGCTCCTATAATTCACCCCTCCACTTT

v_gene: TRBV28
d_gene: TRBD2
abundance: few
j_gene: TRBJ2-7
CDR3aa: CASSPLAGYSYEQYF
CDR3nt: TGTGCCAGCAGTCCCCTAGCGGGATACTCCTACGAGCAGTACTTC

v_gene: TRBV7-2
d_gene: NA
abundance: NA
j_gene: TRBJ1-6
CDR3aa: CASSFPRGITSPLHF
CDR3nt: TGTGCCAGCAGCTTCCCACGGGGAATTACTTCACCCCTCCACTTT

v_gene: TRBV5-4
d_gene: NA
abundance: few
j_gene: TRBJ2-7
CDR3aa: CASSTGARPEQYF
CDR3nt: TGTGCCAGCAGCACTGGAGCTAGACCCGAGCAGTACTTC

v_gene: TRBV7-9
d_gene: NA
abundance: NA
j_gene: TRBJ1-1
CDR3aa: CASSQGVEAFF
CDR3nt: TGTGCCAGCAGCCAAGGAGTTGAAGCTTTCTTT

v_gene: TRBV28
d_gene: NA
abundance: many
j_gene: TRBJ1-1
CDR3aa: CASSLTGLAFF
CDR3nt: TGTGCCAGCAGTTTAACCGGGTTGGCTTTCTTT

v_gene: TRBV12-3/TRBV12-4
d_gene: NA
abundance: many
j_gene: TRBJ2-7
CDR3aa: CASSSNRDEQYF
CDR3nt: TGTGCCAGCAGCTCCAACAGGGACGAGCAGTACTTC

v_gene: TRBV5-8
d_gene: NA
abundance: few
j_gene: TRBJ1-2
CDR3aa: CASSPRVNYGYTF
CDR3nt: TGTGCCAGCAGCCCAAGGGTGAACTATGGCTACACCTTC

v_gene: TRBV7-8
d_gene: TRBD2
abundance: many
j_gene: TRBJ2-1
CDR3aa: CASSFPKVGTSAQGYEQFF
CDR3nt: TGTGCCAGCAGCTTCCCCAAGGTCGGGACTAGCGCTCAAGGGTATGAGCAGTTCTTC

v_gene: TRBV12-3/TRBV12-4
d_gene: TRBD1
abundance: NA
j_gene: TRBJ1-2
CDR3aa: CASSRTGMGGYTF
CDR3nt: TGTGCCAGCAGCCGGACAGGGATGGGCGGCTACACCTTC

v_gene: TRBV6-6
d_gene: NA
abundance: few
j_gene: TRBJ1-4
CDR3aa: CASSVPGNVRKLFF
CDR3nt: TGTGCCAGCAGTGTGCCGGGGAACGTACGAAAACTGTTTTTT

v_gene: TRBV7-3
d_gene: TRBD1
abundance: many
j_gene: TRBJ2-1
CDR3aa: CASSLITGGYNEQFF
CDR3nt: TGTGCCAGCAGCTTAATAACAGGGGGCTACAATGAGCAGTTCTTC

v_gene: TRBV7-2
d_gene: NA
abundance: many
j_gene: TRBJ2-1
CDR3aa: CASSLGELNEQFF
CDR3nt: TGTGCCAGCAGCTTAGGAGAACTCAATGAGCAGTTCTTC

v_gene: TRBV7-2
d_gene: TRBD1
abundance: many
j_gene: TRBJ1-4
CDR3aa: CASLPDRGSEKLFF
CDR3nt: TGTGCCAGCCTTCCGGACAGGGGAAGTGAAAAACTGTTTTTT

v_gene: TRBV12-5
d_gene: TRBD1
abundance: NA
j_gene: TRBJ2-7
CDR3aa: CASGLHRGLGEQYF
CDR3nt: TGTGCTAGTGGTTTGCACAGGGGTTTGGGCGAGCAGTACTTC

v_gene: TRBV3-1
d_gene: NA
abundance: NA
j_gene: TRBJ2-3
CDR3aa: CASSPEVRVGDTQYF
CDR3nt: TGTGCCAGCAGCCCAGAAGTCCGTGTCGGTGATACGCAGTATTTT

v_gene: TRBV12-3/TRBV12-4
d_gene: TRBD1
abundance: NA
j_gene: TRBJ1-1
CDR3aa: CASSFSRGGTEAFF
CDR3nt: TGTGCCAGCAGTTTTTCCAGGGGGGGGACTGAAGCTTTCTTT

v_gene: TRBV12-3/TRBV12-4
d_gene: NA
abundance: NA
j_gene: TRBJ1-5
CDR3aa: CASSLNSMGQFPDQPQHF
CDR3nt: TGTGCCAGCAGTTTAAATAGTATGGGGCAGTTCCCCGATCAGCCCCAGCATTTT

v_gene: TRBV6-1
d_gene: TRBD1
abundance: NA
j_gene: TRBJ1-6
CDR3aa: CASSERGQGVSYNSPLHF
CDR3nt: TGTGCCAGCAGTGAACGGGGACAGGGGGTCTCCTATAATTCACCCCTCCACTTT

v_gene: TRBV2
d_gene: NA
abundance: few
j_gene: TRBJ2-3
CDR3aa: CASSDSSSTDTQYF
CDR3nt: TGTGCCAGCAGTGACAGCTCTAGCACAGATACGCAGTATTTT

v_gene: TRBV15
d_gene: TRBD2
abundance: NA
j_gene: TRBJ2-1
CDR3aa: CATSKLAGGRNEQFF
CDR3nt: TGTGCCACCAGCAAGCTAGCGGGGGGGCGGAATGAGCAGTTCTTC

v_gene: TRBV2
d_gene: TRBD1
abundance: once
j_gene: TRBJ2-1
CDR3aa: CATLWGTGGNNEQFF
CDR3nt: TGTGCCACCCTGTGGGGGACAGGGGGAAATAATGAGCAGTTCTTC

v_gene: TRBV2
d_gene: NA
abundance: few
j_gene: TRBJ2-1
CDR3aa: CASKTWGIYNEQFF
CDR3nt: TGTGCCAGCAAGACCTGGGGCATATACAATGAGCAGTTCTTC

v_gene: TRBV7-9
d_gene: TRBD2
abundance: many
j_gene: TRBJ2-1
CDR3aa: CASSLAGGFSFEQFF
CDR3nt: TGTGCCAGCAGCTTAGCGGGGGGGTTTTCGTTTGAGCAGTTCTTC

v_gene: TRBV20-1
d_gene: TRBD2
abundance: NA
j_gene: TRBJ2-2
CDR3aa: CSARRLAGTGELFF
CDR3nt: TGCAGTGCTAGAAGACTAGCGGGGACCGGGGAGCTGTTTTTT

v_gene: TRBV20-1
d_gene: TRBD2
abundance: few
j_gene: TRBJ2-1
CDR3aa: CSAPSGGAENNEQFF
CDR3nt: TGCAGTGCTCCTAGCGGGGGCGCCGAGAACAATGAGCAGTTCTTC

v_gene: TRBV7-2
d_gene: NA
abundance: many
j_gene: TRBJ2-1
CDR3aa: CATRGTTEQFF
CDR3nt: TGTGCCACTAGGGGTACTACTGAGCAGTTCTTC

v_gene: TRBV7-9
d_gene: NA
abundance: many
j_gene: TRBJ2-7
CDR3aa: CASSLSIDEQYF
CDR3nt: TGTGCCAGCAGCTTAAGCATCGACGAGCAGTACTTC

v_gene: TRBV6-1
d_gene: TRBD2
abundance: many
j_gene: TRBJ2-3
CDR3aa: CASSYVISSGRETDTQYF
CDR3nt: TGTGCCAGCAGTTACGTGATCTCTAGCGGGAGGGAAACAGATACGCAGTATTTT

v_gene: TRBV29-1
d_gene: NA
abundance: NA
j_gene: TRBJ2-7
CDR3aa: CSVFTSYEQYF
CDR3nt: TGCAGCGTTTTTACAAGCTACGAGCAGTACTTC

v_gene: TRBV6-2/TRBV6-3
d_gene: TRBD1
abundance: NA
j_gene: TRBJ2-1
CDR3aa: CASSRGTGGHEQFF
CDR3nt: TGTGCCAGCAGTCGCGGGACAGGGGGCCATGAGCAGTTCTTC

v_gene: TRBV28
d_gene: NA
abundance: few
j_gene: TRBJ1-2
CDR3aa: CASSPTPRKHGYTF
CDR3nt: TGTGCCAGCAGTCCCACACCGAGAAAACATGGCTACACCTTC